This is a list of T cell receptor beta chains from one sample in a study of human T cells and chemical hapten exposure. TCRdb re-called the RACE reads through MiXCR, storing one row per CDR3 protein. Seen here are around 360,000 distinct CDR3 sequences, roughly 6% observed once, and the top ten hold about 5.6%. The sequenced sample was whole blood, obtained in connection with sensitization to the hapten diphenylcyclopropenone (DPC). These receptors all stem from a woman aged 18-35 years with alopecia areata. Some clones in this sample may be carry-over from other donors' samples. The CDR3 runs from the conserved cysteine through the conserved F or W. A D gene is named only where the DNA matches it firmly. Not all rows give a size; the values are once, few, many and, for expanded clones, a class.

>.|few|TRBV20-1|TRBJ2-1
CSARDLEFEQFF
TGCAGTGCTAGAGATCTGGAGTTTGAGCAGTTCTTC
>TRBD2|.|TRBV11-2|TRBJ2-3
CASSLLAGTSTDTQYF
TGTGCCAGCAGCCTACTAGCGGGGACTAGCACAGATACGCAGTATTTT
>.|.|TRBV20-1|TRBJ1-5
CSATKAYLSANSNQPQHF
TGCAGTGCTACGAAGGCCTATTTATCGGCTAATAGCAATCAGCCCCAGCATTTT
>.|many|TRBV5-8|TRBJ1-5
CASSPRGSSLSNQPQHF
TGTGCCAGCAGCCCGCGTGGGTCCTCCCTTAGCAATCAGCCCCAGCATTTT
>.|few|TRBV28|TRBJ2-1
CASSLAGDADEQFF
TGTGCCAGCAGTTTGGCTGGAGATGCAGATGAGCAGTTCTTC
>.|many|TRBV3-1|TRBJ1-6
CASSQEGDNSPLHF
TGTGCCAGCAGCCAAGAGGGCGACAATTCACCCCTCCACTTT
>.|many|TRBV20-1|TRBJ1-6
CSARGEGLTNSPLHF
TGCAGTGCTAGAGGGGAGGGACTGACAAATTCACCCCTCCACTTT
>.|.|TRBV12-3/TRBV12-4|TRBJ1-6
CASSIRAENSPLHF
TGTGCCAGCAGTATAAGGGCTGAGAATTCACCCCTCCACTTT
>.|many|TRBV7-2|TRBJ1-2
CASSSRHENYGYTF
TGTGCCAGCAGCTCCCGACACGAGAACTATGGCTACACCTTC
>.|few|TRBV7-2|TRBJ1-2
CASSLPPSEGYTF
TGTGCCAGCAGCTTACCCCCGTCAGAAGGCTACACCTTC
>.|.|TRBV9|TRBJ2-6
CASSVEGAGANVLTF
TGTGCCAGCAGCGTAGAGGGGGCTGGGGCCAACGTCCTGACTTTC
>.|few|TRBV29-1|TRBJ2-7
CSVGRDGYEQYF
TGCAGCGTAGGCCGGGACGGCTACGAGCAGTACTTC
>TRBD1|few|TRBV12-3/TRBV12-4|TRBJ2-6
CASRAGTGYPNVLTF
TGTGCCAGCAGAGCCGGGACAGGGTATCCCAACGTCCTGACTTTC
>.|.|TRBV28|TRBJ1-4
CASTTTNEKLFF
TGTGCCAGCACAACAACTAATGAAAAACTGTTTTTT
>.|.|TRBV12-3/TRBV12-4|TRBJ2-2
CASSLAGVGTGELFF
TGTGCCAGCAGTTTAGCTGGGGTTGGCACCGGGGAGCTGTTTTTT
>.|few|TRBV19|TRBJ2-1
CASSRGQGFVNEQFF
TGTGCCAGTAGCCGGGGCCAAGGGTTCGTGAATGAGCAGTTCTTC
>.|many|TRBV6-5|TRBJ1-6
CASSPSPDNSPLHF
TGTGCCAGCAGCCCCAGCCCAGATAATTCACCCCTCCACTTT
>TRBD1|.|TRBV5-5|TRBJ2-2
CASSRGQHTGELFF
TGTGCCAGCAGCCGGGGACAGCACACCGGGGAGCTGTTTTTT
>.|many|TRBV7-8|TRBJ1-1
CASSLVKGGNTEAFF
TGTGCCAGCAGCTTAGTAAAAGGAGGGAACACTGAAGCTTTCTTT
>.|many|TRBV7-3|TRBJ2-6
CASSFQFSGANVLTF
TGTGCCAGCAGCTTTCAATTCTCTGGGGCCAACGTCCTGACTTTC
>TRBD1|many|TRBV2|TRBJ1-5
CASSEGGTGDYNQPQHF
TGTGCCAGCAGTGAAGGGGGGACAGGGGATTACAATCAGCCCCAGCATTTT
>TRBD1|.|TRBV10-3|TRBJ1-5
CAISEGDRGYQPQHF
TGTGCCATCAGTGAGGGGGACAGGGGCTATCAGCCCCAGCATTTT